This T cell receptor (beta chain) was obtained from a study of T cells in Graves' hyperthyroidism and ophthalmopathy. Study at large: Once the initial diagnosis was made, peripheral blood was obtained before any treatment.

The CDR3 loop spans 15 amino acids. CDR1 is LGHDT and CDR2 is YNNKEL in the germline V gene (reference sequence). V lost 6 bases, J lost 1 base, and 13 bases lay in between. Template material for amplifying TCR beta CDR3 regions consisted of RNA transcripts. With the HTBI primer set, the TCR CDR3 went through a first round of RT-PCR. TCRdb redid the calling of the multiplex PCR reads with MiXCR, one entry per CDR3 protein. The sample shows more than 300,000 distinct CDR3 sequences, roughly 15% of them seen only once. About this clonotype itself: The antigen remains unidentified.

Notes on the study in general: Most clonotypes expanded in the thyroid (above 0.001) were also present in blood.

Sequencing input: blood. V usage is TRBV3-1 and J usage is TRBJ1-3, with D tentatively TRBD1 (6 bases). The receptor comes from a woman in her 30s with Graves' ophthalmopathy. The CDR3: CASRSSTGSGNTIYF. As DNA, the CDR3 is TGTGCCAGCAGGAGCTCGACAGGATCTGGAAACACCATATATTTT.